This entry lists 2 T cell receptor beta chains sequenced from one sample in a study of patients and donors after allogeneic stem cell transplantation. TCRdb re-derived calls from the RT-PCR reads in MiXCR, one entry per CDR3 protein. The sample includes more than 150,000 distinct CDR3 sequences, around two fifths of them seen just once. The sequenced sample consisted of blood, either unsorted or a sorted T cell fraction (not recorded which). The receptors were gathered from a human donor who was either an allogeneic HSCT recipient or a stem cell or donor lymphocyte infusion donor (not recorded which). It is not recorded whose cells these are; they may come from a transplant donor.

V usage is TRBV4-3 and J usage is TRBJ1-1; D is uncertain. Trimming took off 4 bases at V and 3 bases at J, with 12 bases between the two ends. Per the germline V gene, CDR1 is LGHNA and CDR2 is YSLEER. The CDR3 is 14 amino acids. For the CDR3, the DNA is TGCGCCAGCAGCCGAGAGGGTGAGGACACTGAAGCTTTCTTT. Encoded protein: CASSREGEDTEAFF.

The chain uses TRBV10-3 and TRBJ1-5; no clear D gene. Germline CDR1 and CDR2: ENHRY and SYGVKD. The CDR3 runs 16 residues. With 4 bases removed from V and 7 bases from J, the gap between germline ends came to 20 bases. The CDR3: CAISAGEGPSRQPQHF. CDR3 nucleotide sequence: TGTGCCATCAGTGCCGGGGAGGGCCCCTCGCGACAGCCCCAGCATTTT.